What follows are 30 T cell receptor beta chains derived from one specimen sequenced in a study of cytomegalovirus exposure and HLA in healthy donors. Amplification used 60 Vbeta primers and 13 Jbeta primers. Using immunoSEQ multiplex PCR, the repertoire was profiled, and TCRdb retains in-frame clones only, with some absent. This sample yields more than 150,000 clones, of which 60% to 85% are seen a single time; roughly 1.5% belongs to the top ten. Sequenced material: PBMCs. These receptors all stem from a man aged 18-30 years in good health and CMV-seronegative.

The V gene is TRBV30, the J gene TRBJ2-5; 13 bases line up with TRBD2. The germline V gene encodes CDR1 GTSNPN and CDR2 SVGIG (reference sequence). Losses at the gene ends were 3 bases for V and 10 bases for J; bases not matched to a gene: 5. The CDR3 is 13 residues long. CDR3 region: CAWSGGLAGDQYF. The CDR3 DNA reads as TGTGCCTGGAGCGGTGGACTAGCGGGGGACCAGTACTTC.

The chain recombines TRBV15 with TRBJ2-5; a possible D gene is TRBD2 (5 bases). This CDR3 is built from 15 residues. Germline CDR1 LNHNV, CDR2 YYDKDF (reference sequence). The V end lost 0 bases, the J end lost 0 bases, and 8 bases lay between the germline ends. CDR3 bases: TGTGCCACCAGCAGAGATCCGGGGAACCAAGAGACCCAGTACTTC. Its protein is CATSRDPGNQETQYF.

V usage is TRBV5-5 and J usage is TRBJ2-2; a possible D gene is TRBD1 (7 bases). V lost 1 base, J lost 3 bases, and 13 bases lay in between. The germline CDR1 and CDR2 sequences are SGHKS and YYEKEE (reference sequence). This CDR3 has 16 amino acids. CDR3 bases: TGTGCCAGCAGCTTGTCCGCCAGGGGGGACACCGGGGAGCTGTTTTTT. It codes for CASSLSARGDTGELFF.

This clone has just one count. The rearrangement uses TRBV30 and TRBJ1-1; possibly TRBD1 for D (6 bases). The germline V gene encodes CDR1 GTSNPN and CDR2 SVGIG (reference sequence). The CDR3 is 14 residues long. V was clipped by 2 bases and J by 6 bases, with 16 bases between them. The CDR3, as DNA: TGTGCCTGGAGTCTCACAGGGTATGGCGCTGAAGCTTTCTTT. This codes for CAWSLTGYGAEAFF.

This clone was observed a few times. J is TRBJ1-4 and V is TRBV4-1; a weak D match, TRBD1 (5 bases). V lost 3 bases to trimming and J lost 7 bases, with 12 bases between them. Looked up from germline, CDR1 is MGHRA and CDR2 is YSYEKL. The CDR3 totals 14 residues. The CDR3: CASSQGDYGEKLFF. The CDR3 DNA reads as TGCGCCAGCAGCCAGGGGGACTACGGTGAAAAACTGTTTTTT.

The chain recombines TRBV30 with TRBJ1-2; possibly TRBD1 for D (5 bases). Germline V gives CDR1 GTSNPN, CDR2 SVGIG (reference sequence). V gave up 5 bases and J gave up 12 bases, with 22 bases separating them. The CDR3 totals 13 residues. The CDR3 nucleotides are TGTGCCTGGGGGGTCGGGGACCGGGGGATCCACACCTTC. Protein sequence: CAWGVGDRGIHTF.

This clone has more than one count but fewer than ten. The chain recombines TRBV19 with TRBJ2-3; 12 nucleotides match TRBD1. V trimming: 7 bases; J trimming: 7 bases; junction bases outside the gene matches: 6. Germline loops: CDR1 LNHDA, CDR2 SQIVND (reference sequence). The CDR3 sequence is 14 residues long. The CDR3 DNA follows: TGTGCCAGTACCCCGGGACAGGGGGCGAATACGCAGTATTTT. Protein sequence: CASTPGQGANTQYF.

The chain employs TRBV11-3 and TRBJ2-7, with D perhaps matching TRBD2 (6 bases). The CDR3 contains 15 residues. The V gene's germline CDR1 is SGHNT and CDR2 YENEEA. Trimming removed 4 bases from V and 3 bases from J, with 16 bases in between. As DNA, the CDR3 is TGTGCCAGCAGCTCTGGAGGGACTCCCCTCTACGAGCAGTACTTC. It codes for CASSSGGTPLYEQYF.

V is TRBV10-2 and J is TRBJ2-7, with 9 bases lining up with TRBD2. From germline, CDR1 is WSHSY and CDR2 SAAADI. Trimming took 1 base from V and 4 from J; bases not matched to a gene: 5. This CDR3 is built from 15 residues. For the CDR3, the DNA is TGCGCCAGCAGTGAGTTGGCTAGCGGGGATTACGAGCAGTACTTC. Its protein is CASSELASGDYEQYF.

This clone was seen more than once but under ten times. This chain connects TRBV30 to TRBJ1-2, with 11 bases aligning to TRBD1. Trimming at V came to 1 base and at J to 8 bases, leaving 6 bases not matched to a gene. Germline V lookup: CDR1 GTSNPN, CDR2 SVGIG (reference sequence). The CDR3 loop spans 14 amino acids. CDR3 DNA: TGTGCCTGGAGTGGGACAGGGGGCTTAGGAGGCTACACCTTC. Its translation is CAWSGTGGLGGYTF.

This chain connects TRBV19 to TRBJ2-7, with D perhaps TRBD1 (5 bases). Trimming took off 1 base at V and 6 bases at J, with 7 bases between the two ends. The CDR3 contains 12 residues. Germline CDR1 LNHDA, CDR2 SQIVND (reference sequence). CDR3 nucleotides: TGTGCCAGTAGTATAGGGGGCGGCGAGCAGTACTTC. Translated, it gives CASSIGGGEQYF. Based on the CDR3 plus reference TRBV19 and TRBJ2-7, the full variable domain is DGGITQSPKYLFRKEGQNVTLSCEQNLNHDAMYWYRQDPGQGLRLIYYSQIVNDFQKGDIAEGYSVSREKKESFPLTVTSAQKNPTAFYLCASSIGGGEQYFGPGTRLTVT.

V usage is TRBV20-1 and J usage is TRBJ1-2, with TRBD1 matching 7 bases. V gave up 3 bases and J gave up 13 bases; unmatched junction bases: 5. CDR3 length equals 10 residues. The germline V gene encodes CDR1 DFQATT and CDR2 SNEGSKA (reference sequence). Here the CDR3 DNA reads TGCAGTGCTAGTGGACAGGCCGCCACCTTC. Protein sequence: CSASGQAATF.

The chain carries TRBV20-1 and TRBJ2-5, with TRBD1 matching over 9 bases. CDR1 is DFQATT and CDR2 is SNEGSKA in the germline V gene (reference sequence). This CDR3 is 11 amino acids long. After removal of 6 bases from V and 9 bases from J, the junction contained 5 bases not matched to a gene. The CDR3, as DNA: TGCAGTGCGAGACAGGGGGAGGCCCAGTACTTC. Translation gives CSARQGEAQYF.

V usage is TRBV28 and J usage is TRBJ2-3; a possible D gene is TRBD2 (6 bases). The CDR3 spans 17 residues. Germline CDR1 reads MDHEN; CDR2 reads SYDVKM. Deletions cut 6 bases from V and 2 bases from J, with 21 bases between. DNA for the CDR3: TGTGCCAGCAGGACCCGACTACTCGGGAGCCTCACAGATACGCAGTATTTT. Translation gives CASRTRLLGSLTDTQYF.

This clone was seen a few times. The V call is TRBV7-9, the J call TRBJ2-1; D call uncertain. The germline V gene has CDR1 SEHNR and CDR2 FQNEAQ (reference sequence). The V end was cut by 4 bases, the J end by 4 bases, with 8 bases between. The CDR3 sequence is 13 residues long. The CDR3 spells CASSYGEYNEQFF. Written as DNA, the CDR3 is TGTGCCAGCAGCTATGGAGAGTACAATGAGCAGTTCTTC. Drawing the rest from reference TRBV7-9 and TRBJ2-1, the complete variable domain is DTGVSQNPRHKITKRGQNVTFRCDPISEHNRLYWYRQTLGQGPEFLTYFQNEAQLEKSRLLSDRFSAERPKGSFSTLEIQRTEQGDSAMYLCASSYGEYNEQFFGPGTRLTVL.

The rearrangement joins TRBV27 to TRBJ1-1; 9 bases fit TRBD1. This CDR3 region has 15 residues. CDR1 and CDR2 (germline): MNHEY, SMNVEV (reference sequence). V was clipped by 4 bases and J by 4 bases; unmatched bases: 7. The CDR3 DNA reads as TGTGCCAGCAGTTCCCGAACAGGGGGCATCACTGAAGCTTTCTTT. Amino acids: CASSSRTGGITEAFF.

The count of this clone is one. V and J are TRBV2 and TRBJ1-2; possible D gene TRBD1, 6 bases. CDR1 and CDR2 (germline): SNHLY, FYNNEI. V was clipped by 6 bases and J by 2 bases, with 10 bases between them. The CDR3 is 13 residues long. The CDR3 coding sequence is TGTGCCAGCAGACCAGGACAGAACTATGGCTACACCTTC. It encodes CASRPGQNYGYTF.

The chain carries TRBV30 and TRBJ1-4; no reliable D call. The V gene lost 3 bases and the J gene lost 8 bases, with 13 bases spanning the gap. The CDR3 consists of 13 residues. CDR1 GTSNPN and CDR2 SVGIG come from the germline V gene (reference sequence). CDR3 amino acids: CAWRVGMKEKLFF. The CDR3 DNA reads TGTGCCTGGAGGGTGGGCATGAAGGAAAAACTGTTTTTT.

V is TRBV7-9 and J is TRBJ2-3; 8 bases are a match to TRBD2. In germline, CDR1 is SEHNR, CDR2 FQNEAQ (reference sequence). This CDR3 has 14 amino acids. Trimming removed 5 bases from V and 4 bases from J; junction bases left unmatched: 5. In nucleotides, the CDR3 is TGTGCCAGCAGCCCCCGCGGGGGGTCAGATACGCAGTATTTT. Protein: CASSPRGGSDTQYF.

This clone came up once. The CDR3 sequence: CASSFWQGNEQYF. The CDR3 DNA reads as TGTGCCAGTAGTTTTTGGCAGGGTAACGAGCAGTACTTC. This chain links TRBV19 with TRBJ2-7; D possibly corresponds to TRBD1 (5 bases). This CDR3 has 13 residues. Looked up from germline, CDR1 is LNHDA and CDR2 is SQIVND (reference sequence). V shed 5 bases and J shed 5 bases, with 13 bases lying between them.

This clone was seen a few times. V is TRBV5-4 and J is TRBJ2-3; 9 bases fit TRBD2. The CDR3 has 15 amino acids. The germline V gene encodes CDR1 SGHNT and CDR2 YYREEE (reference sequence). V was clipped by 5 bases and J by 1 base; unmatched bases: 5. The CDR3 protein is CASSPIAGGTDTQYF. Written as DNA, the CDR3 is TGTGCCAGCAGTCCTATAGCGGGAGGCACAGATACGCAGTATTTT.

This chain uses TRBV29-1 with TRBJ1-2; D is unclear. V gave up 6 bases and J gave up 0 bases, with 11 bases separating them. Germline values: CDR1 SQVTM, CDR2 ANQGSEA. The CDR3 is 13 amino acids. For the CDR3, the DNA is TGCAGCGTGGCACAGCTTACTAACTATGGCTACACCTTC. It yields the protein CSVAQLTNYGYTF.

The chain carries TRBV5-1 and TRBJ2-2; D remains ambiguous. This CDR3 is 13 amino acids long. The germline CDR1 and CDR2 sequences are SGHRS and YFSETQ. V was pared by 8 bases and J by 3 bases, with 11 bases between. This CDR3 reads CASLGKDTGELFF. CDR3 in DNA: TGCGCCAGTCTAGGAAAAGACACCGGGGAGCTGTTTTTT.

The genes are TRBV28 and TRBJ2-7; 10 bases align to TRBD1. Germline CDR1 and CDR2: MDHEN and SYDVKM. The CDR3 runs to 12 residues. V was pared by 4 bases and J by 13 bases, with 7 bases of the junction left unmatched. CDR3 sequence: CASSSPGTGDYF. CDR3 nucleotide sequence: TGTGCCAGCAGTTCCCCGGGGACAGGGGACTACTTC.

This clone was seen only once. The chain is built from TRBV10-1 and TRBJ1-4; 7 bases are a match to TRBD1. The CDR3 sequence is 14 residues long. In germline, CDR1 is WNHNN, CDR2 SYGVQD (reference sequence). V dropped 6 bases and J dropped 3; count of bases not matched to a gene: 4. In DNA form, the CDR3 reads TGCGCCAGCAGACAGGGGACCCCTAATGAAAAACTGTTTTTT. Translated, it gives CASRQGTPNEKLFF.

This chain joins TRBV7-9 and TRBJ2-7, with 10 bases lining up with TRBD2. Germline trimming cut 6 bases from V and 7 bases from J; bases unmatched to any gene: 15. The CDR3 is 16 residues long. The germline CDR1 and CDR2 sequences are SEHNR and FQNEAQ (reference sequence). CDR3 in DNA: TGTGCCAGCAGGAAGGAGCCGGGACTAGCGACGGGGGAGCAGTACTTC. Its translation: CASRKEPGLATGEQYF.

V is TRBV9 and J is TRBJ2-1; 11 bases fit TRBD2. The CDR3 runs 17 residues. The trim removed 0 bases at V and 5 bases at J, leaving 7 bases unmatched. The V gene's germline CDR1 is SGDLS and CDR2 YYNGEE. The CDR3 reads CASSVVFGTSGNNEQFF. CDR3 in DNA: TGTGCCAGCAGCGTAGTTTTCGGGACTAGCGGCAACAATGAGCAGTTCTTC.

Only a few counts were recorded for this clone. The chain joins TRBV30 to TRBJ2-3, with TRBD2 matching over 8 bases. The CDR3 length is 18 residues. Germline loops: CDR1 GTSNPN, CDR2 SVGIG (reference sequence). V was pared by 0 bases and J by 0 bases, with 11 bases of the junction left unmatched. The DNA for the CDR3 is TGTGCCTGGAGTGTACGCCTAGCGGGCGACCCAAGCACAGATACGCAGTATTTT. Translation gives CAWSVRLAGDPSTDTQYF.

The chain recombines TRBV27 with TRBJ2-2; the D gene is possibly TRBD2 (5 bases). The ends were cut back, 11 bases at V and 3 bases at J, with 16 bases in the middle. The CDR3 is made up of 14 amino acids. CDR1 and CDR2 (germline): MNHEY, SMNVEV (reference sequence). CDR3 DNA sequence: TGTGCCTCCAGCTCGAGGGCCTACACCGGGGAGCTGTTTTTT. Encoded protein: CASSSRAYTGELFF.

This chain connects TRBV28 to TRBJ2-5; tentatively, D is TRBD1 (6 bases). V lost 3 bases and J lost 2, with 10 bases in between. The germline CDR1 and CDR2 sequences are MDHEN and SYDVKM. The CDR3 contains 14 residues. CDR3 sequence (DNA): TGTGCCAGCAGTTTCGGGCAGGGGCAAGAGACCCAGTACTTC. Encoded protein: CASSFGQGQETQYF. Full variable domain (outside the CDR3, taken from reference TRBV28 and TRBJ2-5): DVKVTQSSRYLVKRTGEKVFLECVQDMDHENMFWYRQDPGLGLRLIYFSYDVKMKEKGDIPEGYSVSREKKERFSLILESASTNQTSMYLCASSFGQGQETQYFGPGTRLLVL.